The 16 T cell receptor beta chains below all came from one sample that was sequenced in a study of cytomegalovirus exposure and HLA in healthy donors. The PCR ran on 60 Vbeta and 13 Jbeta primers. Measured with immunoSEQ multiplex PCR; TCRdb has only the in-frame clones, and not every one. The sample consists of 100,000 or so clones, roughly 79% of them appearing once. The sequenced sample was PBMCs. The receptors shown here come from a male donor in good health and CMV-seronegative.

The J gene is TRBJ2-5, the V gene TRBV6-5, with D maybe TRBD1 (6 bases). The DNA matches TRBJ2-7 better at its end, which makes the J call doubtful. The CDR3 consists of 14 residues. Germline V gives CDR1 MNHEY, CDR2 SVGAGI. The CDR3 is CASSSRGQTYEQYF. The CDR3 DNA is TGTGCCAGCAGCAGTCGAGGACAGACCTACGAGCAGTACTTC.

The chain couples TRBV11-3 to TRBJ2-1; D possibly corresponds to TRBD2 (5 bases). The CDR3 consists of 15 residues. From germline, CDR1 is SGHNT and CDR2 YENEEA. V was clipped by 5 bases and J by 5 bases, with 16 bases between them. This CDR3 is CASSLSPLGHNEQFF. Written as DNA, the CDR3 is TGTGCCAGCAGCCTTTCTCCACTAGGGCACAATGAGCAGTTCTTC.

The CDR3 region is CASSLGTFNYGYTF. The CDR3 nucleotides are TGTGCCAGCAGTTTAGGGACATTTAACTATGGCTACACCTTC. V and J are TRBV28 and TRBJ1-2; weak D call: TRBD1 (6 bases). The CDR3 has 14 amino acids. Germline V gene data show CDR1 as MDHEN and CDR2 as SYDVKM. V was trimmed by 2 bases and J by 1 base, leaving 8 bases between them.

This sequence joins TRBV5-1 and TRBJ1-5; TRBD1 is a possible D gene (6 bases). The germline gives CDR1 SGHRS, CDR2 YFSETQ. The V end lost 4 bases, the J end lost 6 bases, and 20 bases lay between the germline ends. The CDR3 spans 16 residues. The CDR3 protein is CASSLLGVGAGQPQHF. As DNA, the CDR3 is TGCGCCAGCAGCCTTCTCGGGGTGGGGGCGGGTCAGCCCCAGCATTTT.

V usage is TRBV29-1 and J usage is TRBJ1-5; 9 bases agree with TRBD1. V dropped 7 bases and J dropped 6; count of bases not matched to a gene: 7. CDR1 and CDR2 (germline): SQVTM, ANQGSEA. The CDR3 is 13 residues long. The CDR3 region is CSGRTGEGQPQHF. CDR3 nucleotides: TGCAGCGGCAGGACAGGGGAAGGTCAGCCCCAGCATTTT.

V is TRBV18 and J is TRBJ1-5, with a weak D call TRBD1 (6 bases). V shed 2 bases and J shed 6 bases, with 14 bases lying between them. The CDR3 has 15 amino acids. Germline CDR1 is KGHSH and CDR2 is LQKENI. CDR3 sequence reads: CASSPSTGIGQPQHF. The CDR3 DNA reads as TGTGCCAGCTCACCATCAACAGGGATAGGTCAGCCCCAGCATTTT.

The CDR3 DNA is TGTGCCAGCAGCCCGCGAGCCAAAAACATTCAGTACTTC. Translated: CASSPRAKNIQYF. The chain carries TRBV7-8 and TRBJ2-4; D ambiguous. Trimming left V 5 bases short and J 0 bases short, with 5 bases between. The CDR3 contains 13 residues. Germline loops: CDR1 SGHVS, CDR2 FQNEAQ. Supplemented by reference TRBV7-8 and TRBJ2-4, the full variable domain reads GAGVSQSPRYKVAKRGQDVALRCDPISGHVSLFWYQQALGQGPEFLTYFQNEAQLDKSGLPSDRFFAERPEGSVSTLKIQRTQQEDSAVYLCASSPRAKNIQYFGAGTRLSVL.

The chain joins TRBV2 to TRBJ2-5; D uncertain. With the DNA end fitting TRBJ2-7 better, the J assignment may be wrong. Germline V CDR1 and CDR2: SNHLY, FYNNEI. This CDR3 region has 15 residues. The CDR3 DNA reads as TGTGCCAGCGGCACCCCAGCGAGAGGTCCCTACGAGCAGTACTTC. This codes for CASGTPARGPYEQYF.

V usage is TRBV5-4 and J usage is TRBJ2-7; D may be TRBD1 (5 bases). Trimming shortened V by 0 bases and J by 5 bases, and 12 bases separated the two germline ends. This CDR3 region has 14 residues. The germline V gene has CDR1 SGHNT and CDR2 YYREEE (reference sequence). DNA of the CDR3: TGTGCCAGCAGCTTGGAGCAGGGAATCAACGAGCAGTACTTC. This codes for CASSLEQGINEQYF.

This chain connects TRBV19 to TRBJ2-4; 8 bases are shared with TRBD2. The CDR3 runs 13 residues. Germline V CDR1 and CDR2: LNHDA, SQIVND (reference sequence). V trimming: 5 bases; J trimming: 7 bases; junction bases outside the gene matches: 4. In DNA form, the CDR3 reads TGTGCCAGTAGTCGGGAGGGACGTAACATTCAGTACTTC. Its protein product is CASSREGRNIQYF.

The rearrangement links TRBV29-1 to TRBJ2-2, with D hard to call. Trimming took off 4 bases at V and 5 bases at J, with 8 bases between the two ends. CDR1 and CDR2 (germline): SQVTM, ANQGSEA. The CDR3 runs 12 residues. The CDR3 DNA is TGCAGCGTTGTTCCCTTGACCGGGGAGCTGTTTTTT. Protein product: CSVVPLTGELFF.

This clone has more than one count but fewer than ten. V usage is TRBV6-5 and J usage is TRBJ2-7; TRBD1 matches 9 bases. The J segment lost 3 bases and the V segment lost 4 bases, leaving 7 bases of the junction unmatched. From germline, CDR1 is MNHEY and CDR2 SVGAGI. The length of the CDR3 is 15 residues. The CDR3 loop is CASSSPGTGNYEQYF. DNA for the CDR3: TGTGCCAGCAGTTCACCCGGGACAGGGAACTACGAGCAGTACTTC.

The V call is TRBV5-1, the J call TRBJ2-1; tentative D call: TRBD2 (5 bases). CDR3 length: 15 residues. Germline V gene sequence: CDR1 SGHRS, CDR2 YFSETQ. V was cut by 0 bases and J by 0 bases, with 7 bases left in between. CDR3 nucleotide sequence: TGCGCCAGCAGCTTGGGAGAGGGCTCCTACAATGAGCAGTTCTTC. Translation: CASSLGEGSYNEQFF.

This rearrangement joins TRBV6-1 to TRBJ2-1, with 14 bases lining up with TRBD2. Germline V gene sequence: CDR1 MNHNS, CDR2 SASEGT. Trimming at V came to 6 bases and at J to 6 bases, leaving 4 bases not matched to a gene. The CDR3 sequence is 15 residues long. The CDR3 loop reads CASRGTSGRINEQFF. CDR3 nucleotide sequence: TGTGCCAGCAGGGGGACTAGCGGGAGAATCAATGAGCAGTTCTTC.

The chain links TRBV2 to TRBJ1-1; D gene ambiguous. V dropped 4 bases and J dropped 4 bases, with 10 bases sitting between them. CDR1 and CDR2 (germline): SNHLY, FYNNEI. This CDR3 contains 13 residues. CDR3 residues: CASSAPGSTEAFF. CDR3 nucleotides: TGTGCCAGCAGTGCCCCGGGGAGCACTGAAGCTTTCTTT.

On this clone itself: The junction differs from germline at one of its ends, possibly a read error. The V call is TRBV18, the J call TRBJ2-7; tentative D call: TRBD2 (6 bases). Per germline, CDR1 KGHSH and CDR2 LQKENI. This CDR3 is 14 amino acids long. The CDR3 region is CASSPRLDSSEQYF. Here the CDR3 DNA reads TGTGCCAGCTCCCCAAGACTAGACTCCTCCGAGCAGTACTTC.